This TCR beta chain comes out of a study of cytomegalovirus exposure and HLA in healthy donors. The CDR3 runs to 19 residues. V trimming: 0 bases; J trimming: 0 bases; junction bases outside the gene matches: 12. From germline, CDR1 is SGHRS and CDR2 YFSETQ. PCR primers comprised 60 Vbeta and 13 Jbeta primers. Libraries were prepared by immunoSEQ multiplex PCR; TCRdb keeps only in-frame clonotypes and omits some of them. The table lists 170,000 or so clones, around 80% of them singletons, with over 2.5% in the top ten. The specimen sequenced was PBMCs. The V call is TRBV5-1, the J call TRBJ2-3; 8 bases are a match to TRBD2. The receptor comes from a woman between 45 and 65 years old in good health and CMV-seropositive. For the CDR3, the DNA is TGCGCCAGCAGCTTGGGACTAGCGACATCGCCTCCTAGCACAGATACGCAGTATTTT. Amino acid sequence: CASSLGLATSPPSTDTQYF.